This TCR beta chain was observed in a study of neurological immune-mediated disorders. The CDR3 has 15 residues. Germline assignment: CDR1 SGHKS and CDR2 YYEKEE (reference sequence). V gave up 4 bases and J gave up 5 bases; unmatched junction bases: 4. By 5'RACE with 10-nucleotide random UMIs, the cDNA was made. MiXCR, run by TCRdb on the 5' RACE reads, gives a single entry per CDR3 protein. This table holds roughly 25,000 distinct CDR3 sequences, about 6.3% found once. This clonotype turned up a few times. The chain couples TRBV5-5 to TRBJ2-2; 11 positions agree with TRBD1. Sequenced sample: PBMCs. The clonotype comes from a woman in her thirties or forties in good health. The CDR3 DNA is TGTGCCAGCAGCGCGGGACAGGGGGAAACCGGGGAGCTGTTTTTT. Its protein is CASSAGQGETGELFF.